This T cell receptor beta chain originates from a study of PD-1 blockade in classical Hodgkin lymphoma. Study conclusions and caveats: Patients with an early start, nivolumab under 1 year after ASCT, were excluded. With CD4+ cells, TCR diversity rose significantly by C4D1, but not with CD8+ cells. Why the repertoires differ is still unclear, perhaps disease activity or prior therapy.

The method was immunoSEQ multiplex PCR; TCRdb's version includes in-frame clones alone and lacks a portion of them. This sample has 40,000 to 45,000 clones, with around 80% found just once. Germline V CDR1 and CDR2: MGHRA, YSYEKL. The ends lost 5 bases at V and 2 bases at J; junction bases unmatched: 10. CDR3 length: 17 amino acids. A remark on this clone: Its specificity is unknown.

After autologous stem cell transplantation all patients relapsed, and prior brentuximab vedotin exposure differed between cohorts. Responses achieved at best were complete response, partial response or progressive disease. The J gene is TRBJ2-1, the V gene TRBV4-1; TRBD2 agrees at 9 bases. The sample in question was peripheral blood mononuclear cells (PBMCs), obtained at baseline. The sequence derives from a human donor with classical Hodgkin lymphoma. The CDR3 is CASSGAGRGGPYNEQFF. The CDR3 bases are TGCGCCAGCAGCGGGGCGGGGCGGGGGGGTCCCTACAATGAGCAGTTCTTC.